The text below deals with one T cell receptor (beta chain). V was trimmed by 4 bases and J by 6 bases, leaving 14 bases between them. Germline CDR1 reads SNHLY; CDR2 reads FYNNEI. CDR3 length: 14 amino acids. Sequencing was performed with immunoSEQ multiplex PCR; in TCRdb, only in-frame clones are kept and a portion is missing. Altogether about 470,000 clones are present, around 79% being singletons, with the ten largest covering approximately 13%. The sample originates from a study of shared clonotypes between healthy human individuals. Healthy HIV-negative adults with no recent acute infections or vaccinations were recruited as donors.

This TCR was sampled from a woman in her forties in good health. Some clones in this sample may be carry-over from other donors' samples. The sample comprised PBMCs. The chain employs TRBV2 and TRBJ2-3, with D perhaps TRBD1 or TRBD2 (6 bases each). In DNA form, the CDR3 reads TGTGCCAGCAGTGGGCAGGGGAGGTTGGATACGCAGTATTTT. Protein: CASSGQGRLDTQYF.